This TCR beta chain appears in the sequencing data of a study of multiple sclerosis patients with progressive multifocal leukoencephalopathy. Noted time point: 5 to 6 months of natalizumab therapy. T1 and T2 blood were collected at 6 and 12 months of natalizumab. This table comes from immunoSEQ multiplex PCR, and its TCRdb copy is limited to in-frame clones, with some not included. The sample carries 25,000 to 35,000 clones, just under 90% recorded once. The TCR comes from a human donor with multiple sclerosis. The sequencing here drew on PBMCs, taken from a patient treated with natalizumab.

The CDR3 here is CSVGTGSYTF. The CDR3 DNA is TGCAGCGTGGGGACAGGCAGCTACACCTTC. The J gene is TRBJ1-2, the V gene TRBV29-1; 8 nucleotides align to TRBD1. The V segment lost 6 bases and the J segment 9 bases; nucleotides outside the gene matches: 3. Germline-derived CDR1 and CDR2 are SQVTM and ANQGSEA. This CDR3 comprises 10 residues.